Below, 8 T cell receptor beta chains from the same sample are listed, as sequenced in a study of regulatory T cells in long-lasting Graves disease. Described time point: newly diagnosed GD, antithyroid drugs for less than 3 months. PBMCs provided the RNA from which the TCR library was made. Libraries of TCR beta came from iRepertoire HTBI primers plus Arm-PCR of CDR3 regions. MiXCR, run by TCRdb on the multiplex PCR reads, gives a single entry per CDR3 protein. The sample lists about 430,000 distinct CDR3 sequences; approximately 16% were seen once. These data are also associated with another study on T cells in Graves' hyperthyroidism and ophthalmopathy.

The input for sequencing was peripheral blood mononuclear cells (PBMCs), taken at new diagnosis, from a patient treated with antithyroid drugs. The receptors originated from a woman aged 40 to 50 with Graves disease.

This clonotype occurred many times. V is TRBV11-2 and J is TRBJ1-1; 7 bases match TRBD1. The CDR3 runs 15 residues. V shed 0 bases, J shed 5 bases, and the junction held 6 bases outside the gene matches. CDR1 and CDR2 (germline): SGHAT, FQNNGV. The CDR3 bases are TGTGCCAGCAGCTTAGAATACCTCAGGGGGACTGAAGCTTTCTTT. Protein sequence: CASSLEYLRGTEAFF.

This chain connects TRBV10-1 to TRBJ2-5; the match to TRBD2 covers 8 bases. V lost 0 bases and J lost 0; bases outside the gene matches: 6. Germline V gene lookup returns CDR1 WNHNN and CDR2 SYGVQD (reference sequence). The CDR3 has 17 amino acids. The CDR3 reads CASSESTSGYNQETQYF. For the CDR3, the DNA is TGCGCCAGCAGTGAGTCTACTAGCGGCTACAACCAAGAGACCCAGTACTTC.

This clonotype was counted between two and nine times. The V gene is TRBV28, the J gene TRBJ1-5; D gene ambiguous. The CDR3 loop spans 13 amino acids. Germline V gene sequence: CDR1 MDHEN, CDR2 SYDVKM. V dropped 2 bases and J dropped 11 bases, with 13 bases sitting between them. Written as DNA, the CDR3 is TGTGCCAGCAGTTTAGCAGTGCTAGTAGCCCAGCATTTT. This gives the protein CASSLAVLVAQHF.

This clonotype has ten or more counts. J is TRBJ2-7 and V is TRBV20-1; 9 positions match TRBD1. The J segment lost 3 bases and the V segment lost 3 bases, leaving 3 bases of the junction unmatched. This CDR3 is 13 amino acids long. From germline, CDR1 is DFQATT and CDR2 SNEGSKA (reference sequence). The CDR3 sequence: CSASGDRVYEQYF. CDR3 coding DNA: TGCAGTGCTAGTGGGGACAGGGTCTACGAGCAGTACTTC.

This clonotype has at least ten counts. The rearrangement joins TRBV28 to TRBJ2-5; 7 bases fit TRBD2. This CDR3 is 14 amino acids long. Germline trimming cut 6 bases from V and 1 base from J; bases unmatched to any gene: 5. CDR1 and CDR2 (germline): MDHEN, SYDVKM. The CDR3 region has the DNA TGTGCCAGCAGCTCCTTAGCGGGCCAAGAGACCCAGTACTTC. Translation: CASSSLAGQETQYF.

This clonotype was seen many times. CDR3: CASSLLADVYEQYF. DNA for the CDR3: TGTGCCAGCAGTTTACTAGCGGACGTCTACGAGCAGTACTTC. J is TRBJ2-7 and V is TRBV28; 7 positions match TRBD2. Germline values: CDR1 MDHEN, CDR2 SYDVKM. The CDR3 has 14 residues. J gave up 3 bases and V 2 bases, and 4 bases lay outside the gene matches.

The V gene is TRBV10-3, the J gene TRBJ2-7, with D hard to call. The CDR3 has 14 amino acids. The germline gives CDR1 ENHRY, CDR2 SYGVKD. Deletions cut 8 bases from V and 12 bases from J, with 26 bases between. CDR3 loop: CAIRSLDNPGTRYF. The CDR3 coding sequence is TGTGCCATCCGCTCGCTTGACAACCCAGGAACCCGGTACTTC.

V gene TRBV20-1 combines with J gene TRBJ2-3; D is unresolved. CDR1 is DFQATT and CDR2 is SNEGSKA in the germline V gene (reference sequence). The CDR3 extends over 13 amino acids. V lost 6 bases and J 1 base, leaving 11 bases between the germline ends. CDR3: CSAKRSRTDTQYF. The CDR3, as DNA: TGCAGTGCCAAGAGGAGCCGCACAGATACGCAGTATTTT.